These T cell receptor beta chains were read from a single sample in a study of blood T cells in healthy people across ages. TCRdb called the 5' RACE reads again in MiXCR, with one record for every CDR3 protein. Among fewer than 800,000 distinct CDR3 sequences listed, roughly 21% were seen once. Sequencing input: blood. The source is a man aged 65 to 79 in good health. CDR3s include the opening cysteine and the closing phenylalanine or tryptophan. The D gene is left open where the match is weak. Not every row has a clone size; where given, it reads once, few, many or a size class.

-,12,-,TRBJ1-1,TRBV30,CAWSVLGQGAFF,TGTGCCTGGAGTGTACTAGGGCAGGGCGCTTTCTTT
few,13,-,TRBJ2-5,TRBV18,CASSPYTDETQYF,TGTGCCAGCTCACCATACACAGATGAGACCCAGTACTTC
-,14,-,TRBJ1-2,TRBV21-1,CASRETGIDCGYTF,TGTGCCAGCAGAGAGACAGGGATCGACTGTGGCTACACCTTC
many,16,-,TRBJ2-4,TRBV7-6,CASSPGPILAKNIQYF,TGTGCCAGCAGCCCTGGGCCAATTCTAGCCAAAAACATTCAGTACTTC
few,16,TRBD1,TRBJ2-1,TRBV7-9,CASSSRGTGSYNEQFF,TGTGCCAGCAGCTCTCGCGGGACAGGATCCTACAATGAGCAGTTCTTC
-,14,-,TRBJ1-1,TRBV6-6,CASNGRGPNTEAFF,TGTGCCAGTAATGGGAGAGGTCCCAACACTGAAGCTTTCTTT
-,17,TRBD2,TRBJ2-3,TRBV7-2,CASSPLAGGSSADTQYF,TGTGCCAGCAGCCCGCTAGCGGGAGGGTCTAGCGCAGATACGCAGTATTTT
few,13,-,TRBJ1-1,TRBV3-1,CASSRIGDTEAFF,TGTGCCAGCAGCAGGATCGGGGACACTGAAGCTTTCTTT
few,16,TRBD2,TRBJ2-5,TRBV20-1,CSAQPPTGTRQETQYF,TGCAGTGCTCAACCCCCCACCGGGACTAGACAAGAGACCCAGTACTTC
-,14,TRBD2,TRBJ2-4,TRBV7-2,CASSFSGRGGIQYF,TGTGCCAGCAGCTTTAGCGGGAGGGGGGGTATTCAGTACTTC
few,14,-,TRBJ2-1,TRBV21-1,CASSNRQGCDEQFF,TGTGCCAGCAGCAACAGACAGGGTTGTGATGAGCAGTTCTTC
-,13,-,TRBJ1-5,TRBV7-6,CASSYSPNQPQHF,TGTGCCAGCAGCTACTCCCCCAATCAGCCCCAGCATTTT
many,16,TRBD2,TRBJ2-1,TRBV29-1,CSVVLAGGPDGNEQFF,TGCAGCGTTGTTTTAGCGGGAGGGCCAGACGGGAATGAGCAGTTCTTC
-,12,-,TRBJ2-1,TRBV28,CASRGAWYEQFF,TGTGCCAGCAGGGGAGCGTGGTATGAGCAGTTCTTC
once,12,TRBD1,TRBJ1-2,TRBV6-5,CASSDRGLRYTF,TGTGCCAGCAGTGACAGGGGGCTGCGCTACACCTTC
-,12,TRBD1,TRBJ2-1,TRBV20-1,CSARDRVNEQFF,TGCAGTGCTAGGGACAGGGTCAATGAGCAGTTCTTC
few,15,TRBD1,TRBJ2-5,TRBV12-3/TRBV12-4,CASSRDRGSRETQYF,TGTGCCAGCAGTCGGGACAGGGGGTCTCGGGAGACCCAGTACTTC
-,14,-,TRBJ1-4,TRBV16,CASSQQATNEKLFF,TGTGCCAGCAGCCAACAGGCAACTAATGAAAAACTGTTTTTT
-,12,TRBD2,TRBJ2-7,TRBV29-1,CSVWTSGGEQYF,TGCAGTGTTTGGACTAGCGGGGGGGAGCAGTACTTC
-,13,-,TRBJ1-2,TRBV20-1,CSARAPGLYGYTF,TGCAGTGCTAGAGCGCCAGGACTCTATGGCTACACCTTC
-,16,TRBD1,TRBJ2-4,TRBV19,CASSPTGQGGKNIQYF,TGTGCCAGTAGTCCAACGGGACAGGGAGGCAAAAACATTCAGTACTTC
-,10,-,TRBJ2-1,TRBV2,CASSEVEQFF,TGTGCCAGCAGTGAAGTTGAGCAGTTCTTC
few,16,TRBD2,TRBJ2-3,TRBV18,CASSPPEGLETDTQYF,TGTGCCAGCTCACCACCGGAGGGACTAGAAACAGATACGCAGTATTTT
-,17,TRBD2,TRBJ2-3,TRBV20-1,CSASSSGRVPSTDTQYF,TGCAGTGCTAGTTCGAGCGGGAGGGTCCCTAGCACAGATACGCAGTATTTT